This T cell receptor beta chain was found in a study of blood T cell repertoires in COVID-19. This clone is classed as medium-sized. Seattle participants joined during active infection and were tracked over time. Sequencing was performed with immunoSEQ multiplex PCR; in TCRdb, only in-frame clones are kept and a portion is missing. The sample lists 150,000 to 200,000 clones; roughly four fifths were seen once. The source material was peripheral blood. This clonotype originated in a woman aged 65 to 85 with COVID-19, enrolled during active disease.

CDR3 amino acids: CASSFSSGGYNSPLHF. Here the CDR3 DNA reads TGTGCCAGCAGCTTTAGCAGCGGGGGATATAATTCACCCCTCCACTTT. The J gene is TRBJ1-6, the V gene TRBV5-4; D may be TRBD1 (5 bases). The CDR3 extends over 16 amino acids. In germline, CDR1 is SGHNT, CDR2 YYREEE (reference sequence). Deletions cut 2 bases from V and 4 bases from J, with 13 bases between.